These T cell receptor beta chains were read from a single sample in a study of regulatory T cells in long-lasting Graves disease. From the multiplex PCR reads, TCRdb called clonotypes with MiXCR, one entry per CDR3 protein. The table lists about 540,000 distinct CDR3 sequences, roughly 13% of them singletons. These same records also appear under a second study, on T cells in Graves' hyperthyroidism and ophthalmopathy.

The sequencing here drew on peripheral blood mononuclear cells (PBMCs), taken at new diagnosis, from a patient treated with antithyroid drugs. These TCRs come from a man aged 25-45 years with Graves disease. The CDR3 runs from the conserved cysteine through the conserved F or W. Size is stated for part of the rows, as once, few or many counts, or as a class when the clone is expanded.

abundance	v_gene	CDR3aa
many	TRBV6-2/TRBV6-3	CASSEQGVNLRNSPLHF
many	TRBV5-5	CASSLHGQGSQPQHF
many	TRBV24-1	CATSDSGAPTYEQYF
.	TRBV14	CASSKEGAYTEAFF
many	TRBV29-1	CSVGQSGRANEQFF
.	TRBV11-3	CASSLEGGGHEQYF
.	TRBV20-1	CSARAPSSGALDTQYF
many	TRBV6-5	CASSLAGTGYTGELFF
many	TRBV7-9	CASSPQGTGETQYF
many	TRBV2	CASRGLRLVPGELFF
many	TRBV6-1	CASSGRSNQPQHF
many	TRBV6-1	CASYGGTGPNYGYTF
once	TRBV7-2	CASSRTSGNTGEQYF
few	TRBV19	CASRGGSSSYNEQFF
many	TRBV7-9	CASERQTNTGELFF
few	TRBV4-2	CASSQDRTSGSFITGELFF
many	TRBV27	CASSLAGVPYEQYF
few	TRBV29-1	CSVEPGNYGYTF